The clone carrying this TCR beta chain has just a few counts. Its cognate antigen is unknown. This entry belongs to a study of CD8 T cells in ankylosing spondylitis. Broader study findings: Reportedly, matched ankylosing spondylitis synovial fluid was significantly enriched for disease-linked clones. Some motif variants were previously reported in reactive arthritis synovial fluid and blood. A CD8+ phenotype characterized the disease-linked clones, which were relatively rare in peripheral blood.

One entry per CDR3 protein results from TCRdb running MiXCR on the 5' RACE reads. The data show just over 150,000 distinct CDR3 sequences, around 19% seen once. Trimming stripped 2 bases from V and 5 bases from J, with 16 bases between. The CDR3 covers 15 residues. Germline CDR1 and CDR2: SGHTA and FQGTGA. The genes are TRBV7-3 and TRBJ2-7; D assignment may be TRBD1 or TRBD2 (5 bases each). The source is a male donor with ankylosing spondylitis or in good health (not recorded which). Sequenced material: blood, either unsorted or a sorted T cell fraction (not recorded which). The CDR3 DNA sequence: TGTGCCAGCAGCTTAGGGGGACGGTGGATTGACGAGCAGTACTTC. Amino acid sequence: CASSLGGRWIDEQYF.